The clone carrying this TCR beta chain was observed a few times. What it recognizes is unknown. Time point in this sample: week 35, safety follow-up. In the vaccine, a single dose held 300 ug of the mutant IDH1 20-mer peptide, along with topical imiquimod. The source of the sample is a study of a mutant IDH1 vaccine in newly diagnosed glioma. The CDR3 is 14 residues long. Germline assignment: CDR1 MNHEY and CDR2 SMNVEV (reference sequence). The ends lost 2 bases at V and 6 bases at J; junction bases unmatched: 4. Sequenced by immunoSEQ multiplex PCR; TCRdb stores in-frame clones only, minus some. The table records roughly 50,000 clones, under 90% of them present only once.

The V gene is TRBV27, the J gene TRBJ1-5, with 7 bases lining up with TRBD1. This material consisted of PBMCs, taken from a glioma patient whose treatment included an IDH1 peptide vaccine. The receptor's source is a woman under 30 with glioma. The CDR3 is CASSLRQGVQPQHF. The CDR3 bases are TGTGCCAGCAGTTTAAGACAGGGAGTTCAGCCCCAGCATTTT.